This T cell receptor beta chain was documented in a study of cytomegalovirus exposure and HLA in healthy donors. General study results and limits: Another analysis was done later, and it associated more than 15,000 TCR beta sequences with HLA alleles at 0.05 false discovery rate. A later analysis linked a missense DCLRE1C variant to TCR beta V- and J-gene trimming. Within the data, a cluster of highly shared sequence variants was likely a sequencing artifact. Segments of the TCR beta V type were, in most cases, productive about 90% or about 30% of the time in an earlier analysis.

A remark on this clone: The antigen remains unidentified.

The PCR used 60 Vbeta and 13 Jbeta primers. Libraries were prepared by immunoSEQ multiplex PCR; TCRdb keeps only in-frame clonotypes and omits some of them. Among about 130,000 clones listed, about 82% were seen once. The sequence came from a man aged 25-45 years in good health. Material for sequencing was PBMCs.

The CDR3 DNA is TGCAGCGTTGTCCCTAGCGGGAGCGTCAATGAGCAGTTCTTC. It specifies CSVVPSGSVNEQFF. The gene calls are TRBV29-1 and TRBJ2-1; 10 bases are shared with TRBD2. The trim removed 4 bases at V and 6 bases at J, leaving 6 bases unmatched. Per the germline V gene, CDR1 is SQVTM and CDR2 is ANQGSEA. CDR3 length: 14 residues.